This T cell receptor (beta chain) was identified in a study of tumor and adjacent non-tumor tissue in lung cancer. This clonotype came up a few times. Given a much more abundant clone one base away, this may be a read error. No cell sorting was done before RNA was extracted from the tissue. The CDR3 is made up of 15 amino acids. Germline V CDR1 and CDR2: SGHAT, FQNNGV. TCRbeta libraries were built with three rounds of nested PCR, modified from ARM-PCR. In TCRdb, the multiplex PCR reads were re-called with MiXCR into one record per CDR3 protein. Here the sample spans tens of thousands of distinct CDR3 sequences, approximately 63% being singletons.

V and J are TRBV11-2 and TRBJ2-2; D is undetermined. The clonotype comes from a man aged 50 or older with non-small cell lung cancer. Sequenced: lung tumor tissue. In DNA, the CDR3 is TGTGCCGGCAGCTTATACAGAACTAACACCGGGGAGCTGTTTTTT. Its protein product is CAGSLYRTNTGELFF.